A selection of T cell receptor beta chains follows, all from one sample in a study of T-cell memory formation after mild COVID-19. A single record per CDR3 protein comes from TCRdb applying MiXCR to the 5' RACE reads. The sample carries 530,000 or so distinct CDR3 sequences, roughly 17% recorded once. Sequenced input: PBMCs or a T cell subset sorted from them (not recorded which). The source is an adult woman who had mild COVID-19 (a few samples of this study predate the infection). Cell type and time point are not known. The CDR3 runs from the conserved cysteine through the conserved F or W. The order of the fields is J gene, V gene, D gene, clone size, CDR3 protein, CDR3 DNA. A D gene is named only where the DNA matches it firmly. The listing skips clone size in some rows; elsewhere it reads once, few, many or a size class.

j_call: TRBJ1-5
v_call: TRBV28
d_call: TRBD1
clone_size: .
cdr3_aa: CASSYNRGRGGNQPQHF
cdr3_nt: TGTGCCAGCAGTTACAACAGGGGGCGCGGGGGCAATCAGCCCCAGCATTTT

j_call: TRBJ2-2
v_call: TRBV19
d_call: .
clone_size: .
cdr3_aa: CASSVPPFDSSNTGELFF
cdr3_nt: TGTGCCAGTAGTGTACCCCCCTTCGACAGCTCGAACACCGGGGAGCTGTTTTTT

j_call: TRBJ1-2
v_call: TRBV6-4
d_call: .
clone_size: .
cdr3_aa: CASSDTYGYTF
cdr3_nt: TGTGCCAGCAGTGACACGTATGGCTACACCTTC

j_call: TRBJ2-3
v_call: TRBV20-1
d_call: TRBD2
clone_size: .
cdr3_aa: CSAASGGGDTQYF
cdr3_nt: TGCAGTGCCGCTAGCGGGGGGGGAGATACGCAGTATTTT

j_call: TRBJ2-5
v_call: TRBV4-2
d_call: .
clone_size: .
cdr3_aa: CASSQGFRGETQYF
cdr3_nt: TGTGCCAGCAGCCAAGGGTTTCGCGGAGAGACCCAGTACTTC

j_call: TRBJ2-6
v_call: TRBV7-3
d_call: TRBD2
clone_size: many
cdr3_aa: CASSRGGSGANVLTF
cdr3_nt: TGTGCCAGCAGCCGGGGGGGCTCTGGGGCCAACGTCCTGACTTTC

j_call: TRBJ2-5
v_call: TRBV5-6
d_call: .
clone_size: .
cdr3_aa: CASSLVHEETQYF
cdr3_nt: TGTGCCAGCAGCTTGGTACACGAAGAGACCCAGTACTTC

j_call: TRBJ1-1
v_call: TRBV12-3/TRBV12-4
d_call: .
clone_size: .
cdr3_aa: CASSSFGIRSTEAFF
cdr3_nt: TGTGCCAGCAGTTCCTTCGGAATAAGGAGCACTGAAGCTTTCTTT

j_call: TRBJ2-1
v_call: TRBV24-1
d_call: .
clone_size: few
cdr3_aa: CATSSGSYNEQFF
cdr3_nt: TGTGCCACCAGTAGCGGCTCCTACAATGAGCAGTTCTTC

j_call: TRBJ2-1
v_call: TRBV7-2
d_call: .
clone_size: few
cdr3_aa: CASSFFRADGKQFF
cdr3_nt: TGTGCCAGCAGCTTTTTTCGCGCGGACGGAAAGCAGTTCTTC

j_call: TRBJ2-7
v_call: TRBV20-1
d_call: TRBD1
clone_size: .
cdr3_aa: CSASGTGTYEQYF
cdr3_nt: TGCAGTGCTAGCGGGACAGGGACCTACGAGCAGTACTTC

j_call: TRBJ2-1
v_call: TRBV3-1
d_call: .
clone_size: .
cdr3_aa: CASSGSWERKEQFF
cdr3_nt: TGTGCCAGCAGCGGATCCTGGGAGCGGAAGGAGCAGTTCTTC

j_call: TRBJ1-2
v_call: TRBV6-6
d_call: TRBD1
clone_size: few
cdr3_aa: CASSEPMFDRGYGYTF
cdr3_nt: TGTGCCAGCAGTGAACCCATGTTCGACAGGGGCTATGGCTACACCTTC

j_call: TRBJ2-7
v_call: TRBV15
d_call: TRBD1
clone_size: few
cdr3_aa: CATRQGWEYEQYF
cdr3_nt: TGTGCCACTCGACAGGGATGGGAGTACGAGCAGTACTTC

j_call: TRBJ1-1
v_call: TRBV7-2
d_call: TRBD1
clone_size: many
cdr3_aa: CASSLEAGGFNTEAFF
cdr3_nt: TGTGCCAGCAGCTTAGAGGCAGGGGGGTTTAACACTGAAGCTTTCTTT

j_call: TRBJ2-7
v_call: TRBV2
d_call: TRBD2
clone_size: .
cdr3_aa: CASSEAGLAGGPNEQYF
cdr3_nt: TGTGCCAGCAGTGAAGCGGGACTAGCGGGAGGGCCCAACGAGCAGTACTTC

j_call: TRBJ2-2
v_call: TRBV12-3/TRBV12-4
d_call: TRBD1
clone_size: .
cdr3_aa: CASSLTGVVGAGELFF
cdr3_nt: TGTGCCAGCAGTTTAACAGGGGTAGTAGGGGCCGGGGAGCTGTTTTTT

j_call: TRBJ2-1
v_call: TRBV7-2
d_call: .
clone_size: .
cdr3_aa: CASSRGIGEQFF
cdr3_nt: TGTGCCAGCAGCAGGGGGATCGGTGAGCAGTTCTTC

j_call: TRBJ2-1
v_call: TRBV6-5
d_call: TRBD2
clone_size: few
cdr3_aa: CASRQTSGGYNEQFF
cdr3_nt: TGTGCCAGCAGACAGACTAGCGGAGGATACAATGAGCAGTTCTTC

j_call: TRBJ1-4
v_call: TRBV24-1
d_call: .
clone_size: few
cdr3_aa: CATSDNYSNEKLFF
cdr3_nt: TGTGCCACCAGTGATAACTATAGTAATGAAAAACTGTTTTTT

j_call: TRBJ2-2
v_call: TRBV7-2
d_call: TRBD2
clone_size: few
cdr3_aa: CASSLVSSGGTGELFF
cdr3_nt: TGTGCCAGCAGCTTAGTGTCGAGCGGGGGCACCGGGGAGCTGTTTTTT

j_call: TRBJ1-1
v_call: TRBV9
d_call: .
clone_size: .
cdr3_aa: CASSVGEAVNTEAFF
cdr3_nt: TGTGCCAGCAGCGTAGGGGAGGCAGTGAACACTGAAGCTTTCTTT

j_call: TRBJ1-6
v_call: TRBV27
d_call: .
clone_size: .
cdr3_aa: CASSPLRVFSPLHF
cdr3_nt: TGTGCCAGCAGTCCACTGCGTGTTTTTTCACCCCTCCACTTT

j_call: TRBJ2-2
v_call: TRBV6-1
d_call: TRBD2
clone_size: .
cdr3_aa: CASGGGVGTGELFF
cdr3_nt: TGTGCCAGCGGGGGGGGGGTCGGCACCGGGGAGCTGTTTTTT

j_call: TRBJ2-1
v_call: TRBV18
d_call: .
clone_size: few
cdr3_aa: CASSPLGGFSSYNEQFF
cdr3_nt: TGTGCCAGCTCACCGCTAGGGGGTTTCTCCTCCTACAATGAGCAGTTCTTC

j_call: TRBJ2-3
v_call: TRBV4-2
d_call: .
clone_size: few
cdr3_aa: CASSQEGRVDTQYF
cdr3_nt: TGTGCCAGCAGCCAAGAGGGACGGGTAGATACGCAGTATTTT